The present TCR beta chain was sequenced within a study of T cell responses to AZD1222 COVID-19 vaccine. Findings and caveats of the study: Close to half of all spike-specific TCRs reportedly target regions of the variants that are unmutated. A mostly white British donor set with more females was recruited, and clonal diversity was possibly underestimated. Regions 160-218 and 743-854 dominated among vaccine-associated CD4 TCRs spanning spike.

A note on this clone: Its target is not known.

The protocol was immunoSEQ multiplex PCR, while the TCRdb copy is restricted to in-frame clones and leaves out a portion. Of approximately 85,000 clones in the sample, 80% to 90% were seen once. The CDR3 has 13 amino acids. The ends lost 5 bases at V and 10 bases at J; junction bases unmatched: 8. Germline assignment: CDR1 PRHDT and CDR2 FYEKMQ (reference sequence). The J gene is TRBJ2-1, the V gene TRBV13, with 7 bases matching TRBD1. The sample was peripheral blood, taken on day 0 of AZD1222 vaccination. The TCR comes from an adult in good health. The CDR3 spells CASSPQTGREQFF. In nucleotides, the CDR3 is TGTGCCAGCAGCCCGCAGACAGGGCGCGAGCAGTTCTTC. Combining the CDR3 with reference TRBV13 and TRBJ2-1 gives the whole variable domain AAGVIQSPRHLIKEKRETATLKCYPIPRHDTVYWYQQGPGQDPQFLISFYEKMQSDKGSIPDRFSAQQFSDYHSELNMSSLELGDSALYFCASSPQTGREQFFGPGTRLTVL.